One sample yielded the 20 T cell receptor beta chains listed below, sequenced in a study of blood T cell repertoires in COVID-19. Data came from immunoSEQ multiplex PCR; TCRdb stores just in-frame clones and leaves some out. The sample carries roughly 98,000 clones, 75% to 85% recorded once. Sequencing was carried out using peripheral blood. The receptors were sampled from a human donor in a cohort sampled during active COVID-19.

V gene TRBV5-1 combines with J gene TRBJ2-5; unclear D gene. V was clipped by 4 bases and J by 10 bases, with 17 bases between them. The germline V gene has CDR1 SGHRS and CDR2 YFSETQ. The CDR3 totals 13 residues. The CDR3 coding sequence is TGCGCCAGCAGCCTGGGAACGGGTGGTGACCAGTACTTC. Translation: CASSLGTGGDQYF. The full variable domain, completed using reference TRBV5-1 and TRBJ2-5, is KAGVTQTPRYLIKTRGQQVTLSCSPISGHRSVSWYQQTPGQGLQFLFEYFSETQRNKGNFPGRFSGRQFSNSRSEMNVSTLELGDSALYLCASSLGTGGDQYFGPGTRLLVL.

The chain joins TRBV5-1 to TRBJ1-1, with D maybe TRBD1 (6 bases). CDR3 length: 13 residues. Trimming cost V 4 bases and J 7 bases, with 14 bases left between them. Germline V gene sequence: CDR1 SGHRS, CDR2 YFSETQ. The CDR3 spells CASSDGTKVEAFF. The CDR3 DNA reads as TGCGCCAGCAGCGACGGGACAAAGGTTGAAGCTTTCTTT.

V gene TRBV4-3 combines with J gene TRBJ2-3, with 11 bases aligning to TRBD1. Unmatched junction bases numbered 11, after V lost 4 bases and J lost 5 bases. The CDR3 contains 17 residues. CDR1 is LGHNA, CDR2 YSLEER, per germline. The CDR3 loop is CASSPYGDRGGGDTQYF. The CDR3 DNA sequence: TGCGCCAGCAGCCCCTATGGGGACAGGGGGGGAGGAGATACGCAGTATTTT.

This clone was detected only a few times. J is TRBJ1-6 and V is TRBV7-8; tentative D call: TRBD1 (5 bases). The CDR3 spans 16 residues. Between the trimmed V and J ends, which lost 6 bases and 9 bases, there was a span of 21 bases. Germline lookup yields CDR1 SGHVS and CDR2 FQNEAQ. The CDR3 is CASSTKRWGLGSPLHF. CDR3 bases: TGTGCCAGCAGTACCAAGCGTTGGGGCCTCGGTTCACCCCTCCACTTT.

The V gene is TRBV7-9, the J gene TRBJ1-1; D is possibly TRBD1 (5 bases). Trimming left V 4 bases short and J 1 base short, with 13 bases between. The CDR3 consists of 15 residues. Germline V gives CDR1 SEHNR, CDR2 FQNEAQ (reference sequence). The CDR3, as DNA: TGTGCCAGCAGCTCGGGACTTGGCTGGAACACTGAAGCTTTCTTT. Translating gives CASSSGLGWNTEAFF.

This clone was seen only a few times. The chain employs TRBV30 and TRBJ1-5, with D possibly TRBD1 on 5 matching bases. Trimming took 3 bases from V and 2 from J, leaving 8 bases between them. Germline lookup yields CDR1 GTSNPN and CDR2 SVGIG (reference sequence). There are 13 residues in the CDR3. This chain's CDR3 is CAWSKGGNQPQHF. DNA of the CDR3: TGTGCCTGGAGCAAAGGGGGCAATCAGCCCCAGCATTTT. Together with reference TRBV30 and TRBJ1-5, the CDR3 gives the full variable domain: SQTIHQWPATLVQPVGSPLSLECTVEGTSNPNLYWYRQAAGRGLQLLFYSVGIGQISSEVPQNLSASRPQDRQFILSSKKLLLSDSGFYLCAWSKGGNQPQHFGDGTRLSIL.

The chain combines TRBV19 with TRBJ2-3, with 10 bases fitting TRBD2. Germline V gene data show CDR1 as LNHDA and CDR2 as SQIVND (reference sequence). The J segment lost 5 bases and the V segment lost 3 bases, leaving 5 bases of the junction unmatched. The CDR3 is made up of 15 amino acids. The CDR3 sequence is CASSMGLARGDTQYF. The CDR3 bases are TGTGCCAGTAGTATGGGACTAGCGAGGGGAGATACGCAGTATTTT.

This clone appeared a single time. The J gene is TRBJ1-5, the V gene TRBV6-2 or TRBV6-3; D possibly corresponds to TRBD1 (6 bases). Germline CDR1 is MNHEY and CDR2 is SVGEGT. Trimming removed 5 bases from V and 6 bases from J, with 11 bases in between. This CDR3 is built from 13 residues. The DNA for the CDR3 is TGTGCCAGCAGTAGGGGGTACGGTCAGCCCCAGCATTTT. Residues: CASSRGYGQPQHF.

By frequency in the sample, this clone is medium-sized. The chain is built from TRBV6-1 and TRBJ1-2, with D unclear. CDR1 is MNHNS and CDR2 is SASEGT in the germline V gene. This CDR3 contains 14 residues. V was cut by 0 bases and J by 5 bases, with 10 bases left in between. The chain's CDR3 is CASSEAGSSYGYTF. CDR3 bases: TGTGCCAGCAGTGAAGCTGGCAGTTCGTATGGCTACACCTTC.

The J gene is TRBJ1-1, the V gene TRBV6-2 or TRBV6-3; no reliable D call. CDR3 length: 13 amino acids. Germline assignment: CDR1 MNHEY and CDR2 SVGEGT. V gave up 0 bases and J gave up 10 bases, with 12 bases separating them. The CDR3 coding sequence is TGTGCCAGCAGTTACTCAGGGAATCGGGGAGCTTTCTTT. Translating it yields CASSYSGNRGAFF.

CDR3 nucleotide sequence: TGTGCCAGTAGTACCCCCGAAGCGGGGGGGCGGTACGAGCAGTACTTC. It translates to CASSTPEAGGRYEQYF. The V and J genes are TRBV19 and TRBJ2-7, with 10 nucleotides matching TRBD2. Germline CDR1 and CDR2: LNHDA and SQIVND (reference sequence). Trimming at V came to 4 bases and at J to 4 bases, leaving 10 bases not matched to a gene. The CDR3 has 16 amino acids.

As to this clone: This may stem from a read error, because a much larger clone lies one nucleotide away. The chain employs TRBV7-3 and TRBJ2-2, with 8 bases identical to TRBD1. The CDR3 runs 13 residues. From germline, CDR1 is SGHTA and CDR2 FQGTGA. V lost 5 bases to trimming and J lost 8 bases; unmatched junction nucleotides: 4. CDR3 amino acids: CASSKYRGGELFF. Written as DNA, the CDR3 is TGTGCCAGCAGCAAATACAGGGGGGGGGAGCTGTTTTTT.

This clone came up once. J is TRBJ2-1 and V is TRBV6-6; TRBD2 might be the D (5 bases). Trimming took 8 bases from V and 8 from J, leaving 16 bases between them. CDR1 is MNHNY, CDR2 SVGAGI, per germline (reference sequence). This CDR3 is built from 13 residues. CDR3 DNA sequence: TGTGCCAGCGTTACTAGGCCCAATCATGAGCAGTTCTTC. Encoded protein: CASVTRPNHEQFF.

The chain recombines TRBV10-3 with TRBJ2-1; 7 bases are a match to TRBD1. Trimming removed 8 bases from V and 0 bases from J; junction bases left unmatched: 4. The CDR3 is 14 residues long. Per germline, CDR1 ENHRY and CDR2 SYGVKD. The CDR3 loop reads CAIGPGGSYNEQFF. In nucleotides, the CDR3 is TGTGCCATCGGACCAGGGGGCTCCTACAATGAGCAGTTCTTC.

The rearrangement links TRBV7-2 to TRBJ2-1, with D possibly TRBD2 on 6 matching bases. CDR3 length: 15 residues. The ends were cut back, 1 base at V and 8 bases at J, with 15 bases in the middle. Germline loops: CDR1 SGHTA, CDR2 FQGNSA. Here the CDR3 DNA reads TGTGCCAGCAGCTTAGTCGGGACTTCCGGGCATGAGCAGTTCTTC. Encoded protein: CASSLVGTSGHEQFF.

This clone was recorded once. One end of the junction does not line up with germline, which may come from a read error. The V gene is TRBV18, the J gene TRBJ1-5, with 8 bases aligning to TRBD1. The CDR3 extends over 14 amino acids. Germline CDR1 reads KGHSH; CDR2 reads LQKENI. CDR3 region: CASSPGQGHQPQHF. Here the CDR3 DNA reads TGTGCCAGCTCACCCGGACAGGGCCATCAACCCCAGCATTTT.

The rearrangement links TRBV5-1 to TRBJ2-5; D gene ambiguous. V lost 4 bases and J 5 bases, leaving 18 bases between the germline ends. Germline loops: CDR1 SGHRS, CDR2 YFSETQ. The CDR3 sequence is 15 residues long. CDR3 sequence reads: CASSTEGPPVETQYF. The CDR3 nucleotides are TGCGCCAGCAGCACAGAAGGTCCCCCTGTGGAGACCCAGTACTTC.

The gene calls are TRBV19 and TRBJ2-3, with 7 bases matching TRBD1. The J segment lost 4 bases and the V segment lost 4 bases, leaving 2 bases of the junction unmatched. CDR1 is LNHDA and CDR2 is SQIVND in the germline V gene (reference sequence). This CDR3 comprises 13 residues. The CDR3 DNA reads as TGTGCCAGTAGTAACAGGGGCCCAGATACGCAGTATTTT. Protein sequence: CASSNRGPDTQYF.

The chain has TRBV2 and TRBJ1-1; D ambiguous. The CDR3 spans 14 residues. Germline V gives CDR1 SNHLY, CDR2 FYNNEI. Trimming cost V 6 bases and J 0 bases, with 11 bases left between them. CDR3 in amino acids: CASRPTFMNTEAFF. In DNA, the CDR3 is TGTGCCAGCAGGCCCACATTCATGAACACTGAAGCTTTCTTT.

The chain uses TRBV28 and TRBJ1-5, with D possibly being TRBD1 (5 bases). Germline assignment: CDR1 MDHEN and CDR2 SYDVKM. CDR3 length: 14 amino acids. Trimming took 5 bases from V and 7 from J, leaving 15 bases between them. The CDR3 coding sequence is TGTGCCAGCAGTACTCAGGGATGGGGCCAGCCCCAGCATTTT. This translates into CASSTQGWGQPQHF.